The 11 T cell receptor beta chains reported below all come from one sample, sequenced in a study of shared clonotypes between healthy human individuals. The data were produced by immunoSEQ multiplex PCR, yet TCRdb's version contains in-frame clones alone and is incomplete. The table lists 2 million to 3 million clones, approximately 90% of them singletons. Sequencing was performed on naive CD4+ T cells sorted from blood. Subset meaning: CD45RA+ positively selected. The source is a young man in good health.

The chain is built from TRBV14 and TRBJ1-6; unclear D gene. Germline V CDR1 and CDR2: SGHDN, FVKESK. V lost 4 bases and J 1 base, leaving 8 bases between the germline ends. The CDR3 loop spans 15 amino acids. CDR3: CASSLLGSYNSPLHF. In nucleotides, the CDR3 is TGTGCCAGCAGCCTTTTGGGGTCCTATAATTCACCCCTCCACTTT.

A remark on this clone: Additional DNA sequences in this sample encode the identical CDR3. The rearrangement joins TRBV7-2 to TRBJ2-5; D gene unclear. In germline, CDR1 is SGHTA, CDR2 FQGNSA. CDR3 size: 14 residues. The V and J ends lost 1 base and 5 bases respectively, with 11 bases between them. The CDR3 sequence: CASSLGLVGETQYF. The CDR3 region has the DNA TGTGCCAGCAGCTTAGGGCTAGTTGGGGAGACCCAGTACTTC. Full variable domain (outside the CDR3, taken from reference TRBV7-2 and TRBJ2-5): GAGVSQSPSNKVTEKGKDVELRCDPISGHTALYWYRQSLGQGLEFLIYFQGNSAPDKSGLPSDRFSAERTGGSVSTLTIQRTQQEDSAVYLCASSLGLVGETQYFGPGTRLLVL.

The chain couples TRBV10-3 to TRBJ1-2; 7 nucleotides line up with TRBD1. Germline assignment: CDR1 ENHRY and CDR2 SYGVKD. The ends lost 4 bases at V and 3 bases at J; junction bases unmatched: 5. The CDR3 is 14 residues long. The DNA of the CDR3 is TGTGCCATCAGTGCGACAGGGCAACACTATGGCTACACCTTC. It yields the protein CAISATGQHYGYTF.

The V and J genes are TRBV15 and TRBJ1-2, with 8 nucleotides matching TRBD1. This CDR3 region has 13 residues. CDR1 LNHNV and CDR2 YYDKDF come from the germline V gene (reference sequence). V lost 5 bases, J lost 7 bases, and 6 bases stayed unmatched. The CDR3 here is CATSRQGSGGYTF. The CDR3 bases are TGTGCCACCAGCCGACAGGGGAGCGGTGGCTACACCTTC.

The gene calls are TRBV27 and TRBJ1-2; D is unresolved. The V and J ends lost 0 bases and 5 bases respectively, with 7 bases between them. CDR1 MNHEY and CDR2 SMNVEV come from the germline V gene (reference sequence). This CDR3 spans 13 amino acids. CDR3 in amino acids: CASSLSQKYGYTF. CDR3 DNA: TGTGCCAGCAGTTTATCGCAGAAATATGGCTACACCTTC.

The chain uses TRBV11-2 and TRBJ2-5; 9 nucleotides agree with TRBD1. The CDR3 has 15 amino acids. V was pared by 1 base and J by 5 bases, with 5 bases of the junction left unmatched. Germline V gene data show CDR1 as SGHAT and CDR2 as FQNNGV. This chain's CDR3 is CASSLGGTGTETQYF. The CDR3 region has the DNA TGTGCCAGCAGCTTAGGAGGGACAGGGACGGAGACCCAGTACTTC.

The V call is TRBV5-1, the J call TRBJ1-2, with a tentative D call TRBD1 (5 bases). V was shortened by 3 bases and J by 7 bases, with 13 bases between the two germline ends. CDR1 is SGHRS, CDR2 YFSETQ, per germline. This CDR3 is 13 amino acids long. CDR3: CASSSLVGGGYTF. The CDR3 DNA sequence: TGCGCCAGCAGCTCCCTGGTCGGGGGTGGCTACACCTTC. Looking up the rest from reference TRBV5-1 and TRBJ1-2 gives the full variable domain: KAGVTQTPRYLIKTRGQQVTLSCSPISGHRSVSWYQQTPGQGLQFLFEYFSETQRNKGNFPGRFSGRQFSNSRSEMNVSTLELGDSALYLCASSSLVGGGYTFGSGTRLTVV.

The chain uses TRBV11-3 and TRBJ2-1; D possibly corresponds to TRBD1 (6 bases). Trimming shortened V by 0 bases and J by 5 bases, and 14 bases separated the two germline ends. The CDR3 extends over 16 amino acids. Germline V lookup: CDR1 SGHNT, CDR2 YENEEA. CDR3 amino acids: CASSLEGTRGDNEQFF. The CDR3 nucleotides are TGTGCCAGCAGCTTAGAAGGGACAAGGGGTGACAATGAGCAGTTCTTC.

J is TRBJ2-3 and V is TRBV14, with D possibly TRBD2 on 5 matching bases. The CDR3 is 20 amino acids. The V gene's germline CDR1 is SGHDN and CDR2 FVKESK. The V end lost 2 bases, the J end lost 7 bases, and 31 bases lay between the germline ends. The CDR3 loop is CASSQRLTTQNTFLPNTQYF. Written as DNA, the CDR3 is TGTGCCAGCAGCCAACGCCTGACTACCCAAAATACATTTCTCCCAAATACGCAGTATTTT. The full variable domain, in which reference TRBV14 and TRBJ2-3 provide the parts outside the CDR3, is EAGVTQFPSHSVIEKGQTVTLRCDPISGHDNLYWYRRVMGKEIKFLLHFVKESKQDESGMPNNRFLAERTGGTYSTLKVQPAELEDSGVYFCASSQRLTTQNTFLPNTQYFGPGTRLTVL.

The chain is built from TRBV10-1 and TRBJ2-5; 11 nucleotides match TRBD2. With the DNA end fitting TRBJ2-7 better, the J assignment may be wrong. Germline lookup yields CDR1 WNHNN and CDR2 SYGVQD (reference sequence). This CDR3 is 15 amino acids long. CDR3 region: CASSELAGGHYEQYF. For the CDR3, the DNA is TGCGCCAGCAGTGAGCTAGCGGGGGGACACTACGAGCAGTACTTC.

The V gene is TRBV18, the J gene TRBJ1-1; TRBD1 matches 7 bases. Losses at the gene ends were 4 bases for V and 4 bases for J; bases not matched to a gene: 3. The CDR3 contains 13 residues. Germline CDR1 is KGHSH and CDR2 is LQKENI. In DNA form, the CDR3 reads TGTGCCAGCTCACTAACAGGGGCCACTGAAGCTTTCTTT. This encodes CASSLTGATEAFF.